This TCR beta chain was recovered during a study of cytomegalovirus exposure and HLA in healthy donors (dated by TCRdb to 2017 to 2019). General notes on the study: According to an earlier analysis of several hundred of the donors, roughly 180 million T cells yielded 90 million to 130 million unique TCR beta sequences and roughly 280 Gb of sequence data. About five DR-DQ haplotypes were handled as single units for association and clustering, since linkage in the cohort was strong. Along with the approximately 700-subject first cohort, a separate validation cohort of over 90 different subjects was used. The number of typed donors differed by locus: about 620-640 for A, B, C, DRB1 and DQB1; some 500 for DQA1; roughly 600 for DPA1; and around 470 for DPB1. Among 350 to 400 genotyped donors of the cohort, an average of approximately 230,000 unique TCR beta nucleotide sequences were sequenced per donor, roughly 20% of them non-productive. A later genetic analysis took genome-wide SNP genotypes for about 55% of the roughly 670 donors and used that subset as a discovery cohort. Using immunosequencing, the study profiled T cell repertoires from approximately 700 subjects and related those repertoires to cytomegalovirus serostatus. To study patterns of TCR occurrence, a later analysis re-analyzed previously published TCR beta repertoires from 700 or so donors and added high-resolution HLA genotyping. The later analysis used no new phenotypic data to find candidate immune exposures, relying instead on TCR beta sequences and their occurrence across donors. HLA typing covered class I and class II loci at four-digit resolution. The study aimed to test whether signatures of past pathogen exposure could be identified by cataloging public T cell receptors. Donor age, sex, ethnicity and CMV serostatus were compiled alongside the repertoire data. All discovery cohort repertoires had been generated using a single sequencing platform. Of the 300 to 500 genotyped donors, less than 85% were placed in the genetic ancestry cluster associated with self-reported Caucasian donors. An earlier analysis of 450 to 750 of the donors used high-throughput TCR beta sequencing to judge whether each TCR beta V gene segment behaved as functional or pseudogenic. About 330 gigabases of sequencing data and approximately 91 million unique TCR sequences made up an early release that covered roughly 670 HLA-typed donors. To predict cytomegalovirus infection status, the study brought together high-throughput TCR immunosequencing, statistical association of individual TCRs with disease status, and machine learning.

Findings and caveats that apply to the study as a whole: The presence/absence analyses assumed that sequencing depth was roughly uniform across donors, and that assumption may not be true. Compared with equally common non-associated chains, HLA-associated TCR beta chains in a later analysis were more clonally expanded and had lower generation probabilities. About 17 rarely observed V segments, including chromosome 9 orphons, were excluded from the earlier analysis of several hundred of the donors because counts were too low. The cohort was sequenced for TCR beta chains only, and without alpha or paired-chain data the features that could be detected were limited. Several of the top co-occurrence clusters appeared to be linked to parvovirus B19, influenza, CMV and Epstein-Barr virus, according to a later analysis. A few of the identified cytomegalovirus-associated TCR beta chains were confirmed in vitro to be specific for cytomegalovirus antigens. Because the 87-base-pair reads could not distinguish some IMGT-functional V segments, including TRBV6-2 and TRBV6-3, those segments were excluded. At a false discovery rate of 0.05, a later analysis linked some 17,000 TCR beta sequences to specific HLA alleles. A further reported finding was that TCR beta sequences accurately predicted the HLA-A and HLA-B alleles for most subjects in the first cohort. In a later genetic analysis, a missense DCLRE1C variant was associated with V-gene and J-gene trimming of TCR beta chains, and the association was replicated in an independent cohort. Correlated functional status among segregating V segments might reflect linkage disequilibrium, but an unknown experimental factor could not be ruled out. Cytomegalovirus status was reported to be diagnosed by the classifier with high specificity and sensitivity in both the original and validation cohorts. A cluster of highly shared sequence variants was judged likely to represent a technical artifact of the sequencing pipeline. A later genetic analysis reported fewer N-insertions in productive TCRs among donors in an Asian-associated ancestry cluster than the roughly 700-donor mean. In a later analysis, the rate of TCR association differed among HLA loci, with DRB1 alleles having the most associated TCRs and HLA-C alleles having the fewest. In an earlier analysis of 587 of the donors, most TCR beta V segments appeared in productive rearrangements about 90% or about 30% of the time, broadly matching IMGT annotations. According to the authors, the approach could potentially be generalized to other disease states and immunological phenotypes. Because some donors lacked HLA typing at each locus, the association tests relied only on the typed subset. Most CMV-associated TCR beta chains appeared to be HLA-restricted in a later analysis, and the HLA associations seemed to be driven largely by CMV exposure. The only immune exposure information available for the cohort was CMV serostatus. Assigning TCR associations to individual alleles was difficult when HLA alleles, especially DR and DQ, strongly co-occurred. The study gave a list of roughly 150 TCR beta chains associated with cytomegalovirus. Most TCR sequences were seen in very few donors, while some public TCRs were found in many individuals.

The CDR3 spans 13 residues, from the cysteine through the phenylalanine. Only CDR3 DNA is held: 39 bases, read in frame from base 1. Via the germline V gene (reference sequence), CDR1 is MNHEY and CDR2 SMNVEV. Deletion took 2 bases off V and 3 bases off J, with a span of 7 bases between the germline ends. The cohort was made up of 666 healthy bone marrow donors. Cohort members were all nominally healthy when sampled, although unrecorded immune exposures were likely present. The donor was CMV seropositive and was included in the group of approximately 310 seropositive cohort members. Each donor provided a peripheral blood sample, and peripheral blood mononuclear cells were used for TCR beta sequencing. Genomic DNA extraction from the blood cell samples was performed with the Qiagen DNeasy Blood Extraction Kit. Library preparation employed the immunoSEQ multiplex PCR assay. A mixture of 60 forward primers for TCR Vbeta segments and 13 reverse primers for TCR Jbeta segments was used in the multiplex PCR. The CDR3 region of rearranged TCR beta genes was amplified from genomic DNA with a multiplex PCR assay. The amplified TCR beta libraries were sequenced on the Illumina HiSeq System as 87-base-pair reads. From the authors' description of their analysis: Across the roughly 640 repertoires, a later analysis counted some 80 million unique TCR beta chains, roughly 11 million of which were shared by at least two donors. Raw reads were error-corrected and collapsed into unique sequences by a nearest-neighbor algorithm in which closely related sequences were merged to remove PCR and sequencing errors. Alignment of CDR3 sequences to IMGT reference sequences was used to assign V, D and J gene segments. Each retained sequence needed at least a six-nucleotide match to both a V gene segment and a J gene segment. A rearrangement was called productive if the CDR3 had no stop codons and remained in frame with V and J, and every other rearrangement was called non-productive. Following IMGT convention, CDR3 was defined as the stretch from the second conserved V-encoded cysteine up to the conserved J-encoded phenylalanine. In an earlier analysis of around 600 of the donors, sequences lacking an unambiguous match to a single V gene segment were excluded. An earlier analysis of 500 to 700 of the donors classified V segments as functional when productive rearrangements were above 56.7% and as segregating when the standard deviation between donors was above 5%. A statistical classification framework was developed to diagnose cytomegalovirus status using the catalog of TCR beta chain sequences. A later analysis assigned V and J genes by comparing TCR nucleotide sequences with IMGT/GENE-DB human TR gene sequences. The TCRdist pipeline was used in a later analysis to assign CDR3 sequences and most-parsimonious VDJ recombination scenarios. In a later analysis, every TCR beta chain was defined by the combination of its CDR3 amino acid sequence and its V-gene family, and reads without a unique V-gene family were dropped. A later analysis removed roughly 590 highly shared, low-generation-probability nucleotide sequences to deal with suspected cross-contamination and a sequencing artifact. For each public chain, a later analysis derived a clonal expansion index from normalized ranks of inferred template counts within each repertoire. A later analysis computed generation probabilities with a VDJ recombination model fitted to out-of-frame rearrangements, and checked the results against IGoR. In a later analysis, TCR-TCR, TCR-HLA and TCR-CMV co-occurrence was scored with hypergeometric tests, and a repertoire-size bias correction was applied to TCR pairs. A later analysis estimated false discovery rates by permuting HLA or CMV assignments 20 times. In a later analysis, co-occurring TCRs were grouped using DBSCAN, with TCRdist sequence similarity added in when clustering inside HLA-allele-positive subsets. Co-occurrence clustering excluded repertoires with fewer than 30,000 or more than 120,000 public chains, plus five with anomalous nucleotide sharing. Drawn from immuneACCESS, this table holds only the in-frame rearrangements with V and J called that TCRdb kept. Clones are partly lost; checked studies trace under half to an unresolved V gene and leave the rest unexplained. For V, J and clone size, that table is used; D and trimming come from the DNA. This sample gives approximately 100,000 clones in total; more than 75% of them show up just once. About 12% of the sample is held by the ten biggest clonotypes.

In the case of this clone: No antigen is known for it. Base qualities were left out, and no much larger clone turns up one base away. The sample has other DNA sequences that encode this CDR3 too.

This receptor was obtained from a woman aged 40 to 49 in good health and CMV-seropositive. The V gene is TRBV27 and the J gene is TRBJ1-1; the D gene is not confidently resolved. Sequenced: PBMCs. The CDR3 amino acid sequence is: CASSLNRYTEAFF. The nucleotide sequence reads as follows: TGTGCCAGCAGTTTAAACAGATACACTGAAGCTTTCTTT.